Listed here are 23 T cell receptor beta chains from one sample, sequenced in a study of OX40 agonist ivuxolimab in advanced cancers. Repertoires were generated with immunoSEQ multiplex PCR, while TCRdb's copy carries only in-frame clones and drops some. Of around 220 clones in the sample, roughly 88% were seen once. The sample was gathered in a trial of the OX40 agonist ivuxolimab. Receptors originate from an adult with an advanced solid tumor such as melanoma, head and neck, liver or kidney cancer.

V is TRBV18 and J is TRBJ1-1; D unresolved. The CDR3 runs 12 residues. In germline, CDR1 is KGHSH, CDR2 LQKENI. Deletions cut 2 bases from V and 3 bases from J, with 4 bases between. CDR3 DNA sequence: TGTGCCAGCTCACCAAGGGACACTGAAGCTTTCTTT. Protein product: CASSPRDTEAFF.

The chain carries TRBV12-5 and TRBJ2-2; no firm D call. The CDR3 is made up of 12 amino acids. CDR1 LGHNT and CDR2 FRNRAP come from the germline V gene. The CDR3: CATPIHTGELFF. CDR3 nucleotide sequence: TGTGCCACACCGATACACACCGGGGAGCTGTTTTTT.

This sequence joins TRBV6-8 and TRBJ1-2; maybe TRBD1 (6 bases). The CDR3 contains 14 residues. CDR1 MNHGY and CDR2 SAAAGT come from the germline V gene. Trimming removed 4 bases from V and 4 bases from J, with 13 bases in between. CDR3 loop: CASSSSGTLYGYTF. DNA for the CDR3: TGTGCCAGCAGTTCCTCCGGGACACTCTATGGCTACACCTTC.

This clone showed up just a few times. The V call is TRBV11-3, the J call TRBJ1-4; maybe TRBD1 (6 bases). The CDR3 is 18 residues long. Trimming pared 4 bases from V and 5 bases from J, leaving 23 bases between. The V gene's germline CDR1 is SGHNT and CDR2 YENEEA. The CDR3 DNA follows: TGTGCCAGCAGCTCCCCCTGGGACACAAAACAACTAAATGAAAAACTGTTTTTT. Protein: CASSSPWDTKQLNEKLFF.

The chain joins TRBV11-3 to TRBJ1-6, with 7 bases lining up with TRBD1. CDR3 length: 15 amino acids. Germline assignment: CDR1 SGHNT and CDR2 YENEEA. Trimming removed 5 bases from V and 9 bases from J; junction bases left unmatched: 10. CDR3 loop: CASSPQGGNGSPLHF. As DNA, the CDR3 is TGTGCCAGCAGCCCGCAGGGGGGAAATGGTTCACCCCTCCACTTT.

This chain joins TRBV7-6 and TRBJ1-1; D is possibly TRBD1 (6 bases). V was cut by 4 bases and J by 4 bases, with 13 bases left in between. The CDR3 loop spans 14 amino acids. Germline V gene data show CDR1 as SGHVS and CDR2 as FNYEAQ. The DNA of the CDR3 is TGTGCCAGCAGCTCCGGGGGGCGAGGCACTGAAGCTTTCTTT. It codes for CASSSGGRGTEAFF.

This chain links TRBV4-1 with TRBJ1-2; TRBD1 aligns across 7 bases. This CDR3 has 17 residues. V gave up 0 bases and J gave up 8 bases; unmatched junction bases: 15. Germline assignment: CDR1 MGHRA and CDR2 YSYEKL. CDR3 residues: CASSQDGQETMVKGYTF. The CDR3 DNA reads TGCGCCAGCAGCCAAGACGGACAGGAAACGATGGTGAAGGGCTACACCTTC.

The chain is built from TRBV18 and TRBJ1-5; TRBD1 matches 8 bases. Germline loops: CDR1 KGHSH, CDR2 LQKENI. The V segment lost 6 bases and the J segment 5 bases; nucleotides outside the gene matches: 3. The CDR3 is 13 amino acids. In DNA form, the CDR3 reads TGTGCCAGCTCGGCGGACAGGGATCAGCCCCAGCATTTT. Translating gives CASSADRDQPQHF.

CDR3 sequence: CASSFMAYNEQFF. The CDR3 DNA reads TGTGCCAGCAGTTTCATGGCCTACAATGAGCAGTTCTTC. The rearrangement joins TRBV6-8 to TRBJ2-1, with D hard to call. The germline V gene has CDR1 MNHGY and CDR2 SAAAGT. Trimming stripped 4 bases from V and 2 bases from J, with 6 bases between. The length of the CDR3 is 13 residues.

Here the CDR3 DNA reads TGTGCCAGCAGTTTTCAAGGGTACGGTCAGCCCCAGCATTTT. Its protein is CASSFQGYGQPQHF. The chain links TRBV28 to TRBJ1-5; D not resolved. The V gene's germline CDR1 is MDHEN and CDR2 SYDVKM. CDR3 length: 14 amino acids. The ends were cut back, 3 bases at V and 6 bases at J, with 12 bases in the middle.

CDR3 DNA: TGTGCCAGCAGTCCCCGACCGGGACTAGCGGGGGGGAGCTCCTACGAGCAGTACGTC. Its translation is CASSPRPGLAGGSSYEQYV. The chain joins TRBV6-8 to TRBJ2-7, with 16 bases that match TRBD2. This CDR3 comprises 19 residues. CDR1 MNHGY and CDR2 SAAAGT come from the germline V gene. J gave up 0 bases and V 5 bases, and 10 bases lay outside the gene matches.

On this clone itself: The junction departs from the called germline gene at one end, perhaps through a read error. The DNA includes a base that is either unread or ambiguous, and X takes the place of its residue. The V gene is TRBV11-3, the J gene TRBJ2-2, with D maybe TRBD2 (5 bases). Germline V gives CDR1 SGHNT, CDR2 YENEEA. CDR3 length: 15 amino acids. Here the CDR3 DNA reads TGTGCCAGCAGCTTAGTGTCCGGTTACACCGGGGAGCTGTWTTTT. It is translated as CASSLVSGYTGELXF.

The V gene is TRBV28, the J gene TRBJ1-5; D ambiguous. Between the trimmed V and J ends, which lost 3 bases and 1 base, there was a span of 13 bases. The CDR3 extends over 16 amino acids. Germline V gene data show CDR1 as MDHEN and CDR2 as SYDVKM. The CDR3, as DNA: TGTGCCAGCAGTTTTATCGGCCCGGCGAGCAATCAGCCCCAGCATTTT. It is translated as CASSFIGPASNQPQHF. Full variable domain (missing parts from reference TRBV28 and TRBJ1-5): DVKVTQSSRYLVKRTGEKVFLECVQDMDHENMFWYRQDPGLGLRLIYFSYDVKMKEKGDIPEGYSVSREKKERFSLILESASTNQTSMYLCASSFIGPASNQPQHFGDGTRLSIL.

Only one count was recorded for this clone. The CDR3 nucleotides are TGTGCCAGCCAAGCCGGTGACACTGAAGCTTTCTTT. It encodes CASQAGDTEAFF. The V gene is TRBV12-5, the J gene TRBJ1-1; unclear D gene. In germline, CDR1 is LGHNT, CDR2 FRNRAP. This CDR3 spans 12 amino acids.

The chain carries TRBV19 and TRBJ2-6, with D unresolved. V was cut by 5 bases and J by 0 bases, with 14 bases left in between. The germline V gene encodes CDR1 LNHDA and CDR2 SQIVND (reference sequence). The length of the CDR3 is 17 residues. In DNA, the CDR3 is TGTGCCAGTAGTTTCGACAACCTGATCTCTGGGGCCAACGTCCTGACTTTC. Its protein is CASSFDNLISGANVLTF.

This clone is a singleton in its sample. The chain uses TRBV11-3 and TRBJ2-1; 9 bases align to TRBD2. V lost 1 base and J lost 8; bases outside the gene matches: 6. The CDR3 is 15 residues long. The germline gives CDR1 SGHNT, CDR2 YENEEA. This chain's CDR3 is CASSLVSGGVDEQFF. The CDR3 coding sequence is TGTGCCAGCAGCTTAGTTAGCGGGGGTGTCGATGAGCAGTTCTTC.

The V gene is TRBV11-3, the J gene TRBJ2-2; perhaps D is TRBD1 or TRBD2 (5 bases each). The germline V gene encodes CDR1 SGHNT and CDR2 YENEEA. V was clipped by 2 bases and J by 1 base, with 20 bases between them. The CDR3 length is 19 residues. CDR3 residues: CASSLNAQTGTGNTGELFF. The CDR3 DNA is TGTGCCAGCAGCTTAAATGCACAAACCGGGACGGGGAACACCGGGGAGCTGTTTTTT.

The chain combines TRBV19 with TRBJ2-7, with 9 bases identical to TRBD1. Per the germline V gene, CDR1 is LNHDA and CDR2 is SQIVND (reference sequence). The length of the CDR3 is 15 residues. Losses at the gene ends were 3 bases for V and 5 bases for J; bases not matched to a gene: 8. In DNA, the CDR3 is TGTGCCAGTAGTATGTCTCCCGGGGACAGGGACGAGCAGTACTTC. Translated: CASSMSPGDRDEQYF.

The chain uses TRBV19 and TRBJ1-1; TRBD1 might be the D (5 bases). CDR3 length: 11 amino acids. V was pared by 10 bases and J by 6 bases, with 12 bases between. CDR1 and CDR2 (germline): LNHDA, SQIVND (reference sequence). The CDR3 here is CATRGWAEAFF. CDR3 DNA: TGTGCCACACGGGGGTGGGCTGAAGCTTTCTTT.

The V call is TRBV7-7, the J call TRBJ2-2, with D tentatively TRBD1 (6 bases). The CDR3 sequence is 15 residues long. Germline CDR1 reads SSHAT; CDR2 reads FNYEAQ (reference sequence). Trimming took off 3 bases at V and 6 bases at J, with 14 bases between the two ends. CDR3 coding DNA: TGTGCCAGCAGCTTGGGGAATGGGGGCCCCGGGGAGCTGTTTTTT. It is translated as CASSLGNGGPGELFF.

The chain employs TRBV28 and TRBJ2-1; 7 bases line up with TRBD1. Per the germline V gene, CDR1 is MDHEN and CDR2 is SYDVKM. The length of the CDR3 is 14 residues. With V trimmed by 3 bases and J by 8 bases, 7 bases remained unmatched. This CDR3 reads CASSFNRGVDEQFF. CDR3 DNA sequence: TGTGCCAGCAGTTTTAACAGGGGCGTAGATGAGCAGTTCTTC.

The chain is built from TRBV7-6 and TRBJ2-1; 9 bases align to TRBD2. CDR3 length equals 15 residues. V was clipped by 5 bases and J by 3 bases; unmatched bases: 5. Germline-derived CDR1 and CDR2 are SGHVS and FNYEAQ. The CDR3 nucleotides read TGTGCCAGCAGCCAATCTAGCGGGGACTACAATGAGCAGTTCTTC. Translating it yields CASSQSSGDYNEQFF.

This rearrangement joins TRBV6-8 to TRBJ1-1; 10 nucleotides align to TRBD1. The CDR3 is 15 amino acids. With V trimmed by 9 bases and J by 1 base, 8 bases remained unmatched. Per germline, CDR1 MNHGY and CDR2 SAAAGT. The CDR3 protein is CASRDRGTPNTEAFF. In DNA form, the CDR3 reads TGTGCCAGTCGGGACAGGGGCACCCCGAACACTGAAGCTTTCTTT.